The rows below give T cell receptor beta chains drawn from one sample of a study of OX40 agonist ivuxolimab in advanced cancers. TCRdb's copy holds only in-frame clones and misses some; the assay was immunoSEQ multiplex PCR. The data show about 52,000 clones, 75% to 90% seen once. The sample in question was CD4+ or CD8+ T cells sorted from blood, obtained in a trial of the OX40 agonist ivuxolimab. The receptors stem from an adult with an advanced solid tumor such as melanoma, head and neck, liver or kidney cancer. CDR3s include the opening cysteine and the closing phenylalanine or tryptophan.

v_gene: TRBV19
len: 15
CDR3aa: CASNPRDWAGTEAFF

v_gene: TRBV11-1
len: 13
CDR3aa: CASSLVTDYEQYF

v_gene: TRBV4-1
len: 14
CDR3aa: CASSLGEGAYEQYF

v_gene: TRBV5-1
len: 16
CDR3aa: CASSYGIQGSNSPLHF

v_gene: TRBV5-1
len: 15
CDR3aa: CASSDREVAYNEQFF

v_gene: TRBV19
len: 14
CDR3aa: CATRDRGWNTEAFF

v_gene: TRBV19
len: 14
CDR3aa: CASSMTGGNTEAFF

v_gene: TRBV9
len: 17
CDR3aa: CASSVESNTLAKNIQYF

v_gene: TRBV5-1
len: 15
CDR3aa: CASRPGLAYQETQYF

v_gene: TRBV27
len: 14
CDR3aa: CASSLGQGNYEQYF

v_gene: TRBV15
len: 12
CDR3aa: CATSGGQADYTF

v_gene: TRBV10-1
len: 16
CDR3aa: CASSETGDPYNSPLHF

v_gene: TRBV19
len: 11
CDR3aa: CASTLDGGYTF

v_gene: TRBV27
len: 16
CDR3aa: CASSLDRGRENTEAFF

v_gene: TRBV7-9
len: 17
CDR3aa: CASSLGAVNSGANVLTF

v_gene: TRBV9
len: 13
CDR3aa: CASRHTFGGEQFF

v_gene: TRBV5-1
len: 13
CDR3aa: CASSLDPLGGYTF

v_gene: TRBV27
len: 12
CDR3aa: CASSLSGYGYTF

v_gene: TRBV6-5
len: 13
CDR3aa: CASSWLLADEQYF

v_gene: TRBV11-2
len: 11
CDR3aa: CASSLLFEQFF

v_gene: TRBV7-6
len: 16
CDR3aa: CASSSRLAGGSYEQYF

v_gene: TRBV30
len: 16
CDR3aa: CAWGSLGTQRSYEQYF

v_gene: TRBV4-2
len: 16
CDR3aa: CASSQVGTSDSYEQYF